This is a list of T cell receptor beta chains from one sample in a study of blood T cell repertoires in COVID-19. The assay was immunoSEQ multiplex PCR, and TCRdb's table has in-frame clones only and misses some. The sample contains 160,000 or so clones, roughly 84% of which appear only once. The source material was peripheral blood. These receptors were obtained from a man aged 35 to 55 with acute or convalescent COVID-19. Both conserved end residues are part of each CDR3. D genes are given only for firm matches. Size is omitted from some rows. Given values are once, few, many or a class for expanded clones.

j_gene | v_gene | abundance | d_gene | CDR3aa | CDR3nt
TRBJ2-7 | TRBV25-1 | . | . | CASSGGLGAYEQYF | TGTGCCAGCAGTGGGGGGCTGGGGGCGTACGAGCAGTACTTC
TRBJ1-1 | TRBV7-9 | . | TRBD1 | CASSSTRQGDTEAFF | TGTGCCAGCAGCTCTACACGACAGGGGGATACTGAAGCTTTCTTT
TRBJ2-7 | TRBV19 | . | . | CASSPTGNSYEQYF | TGTGCCAGTAGCCCTACAGGGAACTCCTACGAGCAGTACTTC
TRBJ2-5 | TRBV19 | . | TRBD1 | CASSIPRQGQETQYF | TGTGCCAGTAGTATCCCCCGACAGGGCCAAGAGACCCAGTACTTC
TRBJ2-1 | TRBV6-5 | . | TRBD1 | CASRRQGSGYNEQFF | TGTGCCAGCAGGCGACAGGGGTCAGGCTACAATGAGCAGTTCTTC
TRBJ1-2 | TRBV19 | few | . | CASWNRNFNYGYTF | TGTGCCAGTTGGAACAGGAACTTTAACTATGGCTACACCTTC
TRBJ1-2 | TRBV5-1 | few | . | CASSLSPLGGGDYGYTF | TGCGCCAGCAGCTTATCCCCGTTGGGGGGAGGGGACTATGGCTACACCTTC
TRBJ2-5 | TRBV11-2 | . | . | CASSSGKLETQYF | TGTGCCAGCAGCTCCGGGAAATTGGAGACCCAGTACTTC
TRBJ1-1 | TRBV5-6 | . | . | CASSPLRQAEAFF | TGTGCCAGCAGCCCCCTCCGGCAGGCTGAAGCTTTCTTT
TRBJ1-5 | TRBV2 | . | . | CASSEQGLSNQPQHF | TGTGCCAGCAGTGAACAGGGGCTAAGCAATCAGCCCCAGCATTTT
TRBJ1-6 | TRBV5-1 | . | TRBD1 | CASSLALGTANSPLHF | TGCGCCAGCAGCTTGGCCCTCGGGACAGCCAATTCACCCCTCCACTTT
TRBJ1-2 | TRBV24-1 | . | TRBD1 | CATSPRQGAAVSGYTF | TGTGCCACCAGCCCTCGACAGGGGGCGGCTGTGAGTGGCTACACCTTC
TRBJ2-1 | TRBV30 | . | . | CAWSPTGTGEQFF | TGTGCCTGGAGTCCCACAGGGACGGGTGAGCAGTTCTTC
TRBJ1-1 | TRBV9 | medium-sized | . | CASSDGRMNTEAFF | TGTGCCAGCAGCGACGGGAGGATGAACACTGAAGCTTTCTTT
TRBJ2-1 | TRBV27 | few | TRBD1 | CASSRQGAQYNEQFF | TGTGCCAGCAGTCGACAGGGGGCGCAATACAATGAGCAGTTCTTC
TRBJ2-1 | TRBV24-1 | . | . | CATTRTGRDEQFF | TGTGCCACCACCAGGACAGGGAGGGATGAGCAGTTCTTC
TRBJ2-1 | TRBV7-9 | . | TRBD2 | CASSPGLAGGLDEQFF | TGTGCCAGCAGCCCGGGACTAGCGGGGGGGCTTGATGAGCAGTTCTTC
TRBJ1-1 | TRBV11-2 | . | TRBD1 | CASSLFGRGHGEAFF | TGTGCCAGCAGCCTTTTCGGGAGGGGGCACGGTGAAGCTTTCTTT
TRBJ2-7 | TRBV4-3 | . | . | CASSQGAQGPYEQYF | TGCGCCAGCAGCCAAGGAGCACAGGGCCCCTACGAGCAGTACTTC
TRBJ1-6 | TRBV18 | once | . | CASSPSLGERNSPLHF | TGTGCCAGCTCACCATCCCTGGGAGAGAGGAATTCACCCCTCCACTTT
TRBJ1-2 | TRBV28 | once | . | CASSSLWELGRGEGYTF | TGTGCCAGCAGTTCATTATGGGAACTTGGGAGGGGCGAGGGCTACACCTTC
TRBJ2-2 | TRBV6-2/TRBV6-3 | . | . | CASSLLAGGVELFF | TGTGCCAGCAGCCTACTGGCCGGCGGGGTGGAGCTGTTTTTT
TRBJ2-2 | TRBV2 | once | TRBD1 | CASSLQGLRAGELFF | TGTGCCAGCAGTTTACAGGGGTTGAGGGCCGGGGAGCTGTTTTTT
TRBJ2-7 | TRBV3-1/TRBV3-2 | . | . | CASSQGGGYEQYF | TGTGCCAGCAGCCAGGGAGGTGGGTACGAGCAGTACTTC
TRBJ1-1 | TRBV15 | . | TRBD1 | CATSRALPGQGNTEAFF | TGTGCCACCAGCAGAGCTTTACCGGGACAGGGGAACACTGAAGCTTTCTTT
TRBJ2-7 | TRBV14 | . | TRBD1 | CASSQDWDSFIPYEQYF | TGTGCCAGCAGCCAAGATTGGGACAGTTTTATTCCCTACGAGCAGTACTTC
TRBJ1-1 | TRBV30 | once | . | CAWSVPDIMNTEAFF | TGTGCCTGGAGTGTCCCGGACATAATGAACACTGAAGCTTTCTTT
TRBJ2-7 | TRBV7-8 | . | TRBD1 | CASSLRLAGGGEQYF | TGTGCCAGCAGCTTAAGGTTGGCAGGGGGTGGGGAGCAGTACTTC
TRBJ1-1 | TRBV5-6 | . | . | CASSLANSLEAFF | TGTGCCAGCAGCTTGGCCAACAGCCTCGAAGCTTTCTTT
TRBJ2-7 | TRBV3-1/TRBV3-2 | few | TRBD2 | CASSRAGGLYEQYF | TGTGCCAGCAGCCGAGCGGGGGGCCTCTACGAGCAGTACTTC
TRBJ2-3 | TRBV7-2 | . | TRBD2 | CASSSLRGGGITDTQYF | TGTGCCAGCAGCTCCCTCCGTGGCGGGGGTATCACAGATACGCAGTATTTT
TRBJ2-3 | TRBV19 | . | . | CASTGGGGTDTQYF | TGTGCCAGCACAGGGGGGGGCGGCACAGATACGCAGTATTTT
TRBJ2-3 | TRBV28 | . | . | CASRSGDSTADTQYF | TGTGCCAGCAGGTCCGGAGACAGCACCGCAGATACGCAGTATTTT
TRBJ2-3 | TRBV28 | . | TRBD2 | CASSSRGVGADTQYF | TGTGCCAGCAGTTCGCGGGGGGTTGGGGCAGATACGCAGTATTTT
TRBJ2-3 | TRBV19 | . | . | CASGSTDTQYF | TGTGCCAGCGGGAGCACAGATACGCAGTATTTT
TRBJ2-3 | TRBV5-5 | . | . | CASSLAARVTDTQYF | TGTGCCAGCAGCTTGGCGGCCAGGGTCACAGATACGCAGTATTTT
TRBJ2-2 | TRBV27 | . | TRBD1 | CASSLTGQGLIAGELFF | TGTGCCAGCAGTTTGACTGGACAGGGTTTAATCGCCGGGGAGCTGTTTTTT
TRBJ1-6 | TRBV28 | . | . | CASSTWRNSPLHF | TGTGCCAGCAGCACGTGGCGGAATTCACCCCTCCACTTT
TRBJ1-2 | TRBV7-9 | few | . | CASSLVNYGYTF | TGTGCCAGCAGCTTAGTAAACTATGGCTACACCTTC
TRBJ1-3 | TRBV19 | . | . | CASSIIRQGSGNTIYF | TGTGCCAGTAGTATAATCCGGCAGGGCTCTGGAAACACCATATATTTT
TRBJ1-1 | TRBV20-1 | . | . | CSASIGDTEAFF | TGCAGTGCTAGTATCGGGGACACTGAAGCTTTCTTT
TRBJ1-2 | TRBV6-6 | . | TRBD1 | CASSSGTGRVGGYTF | TGTGCCAGCAGTTCAGGGACAGGGAGAGTGGGTGGCTACACCTTC
TRBJ2-7 | TRBV18 | . | . | CASTRDKGNEQYF | TGTGCCAGCACCCGGGACAAGGGGAACGAGCAGTACTTC
TRBJ2-1 | TRBV15 | . | TRBD2 | CATSRPTLRGGLAEQFF | TGTGCCACCAGCAGACCGACCCTCCGGGGGGGACTGGCTGAGCAGTTCTTC
TRBJ1-2 | TRBV29-1 | . | TRBD1 | CSVGQQGAKGYTF | TGCAGCGTGGGCCAACAGGGGGCTAAAGGCTACACCTTC
TRBJ1-6 | TRBV9 | . | . | CASSVAGGGSPLHF | TGTGCCAGCAGCGTAGCGGGGGGCGGTTCACCCCTCCACTTT
TRBJ2-1 | TRBV5-1 | . | . | CASSPTAGIYEQFF | TGCGCCAGCAGCCCTACCGCAGGGATTTATGAGCAGTTCTTC
TRBJ2-1 | TRBV3-1/TRBV3-2 | . | . | CASSQEEQGKQFF | TGTGCCAGCAGCCAAGAAGAGCAGGGGAAGCAGTTCTTC
TRBJ1-5 | TRBV5-4 | once | . | CASSVRQVNQPQHF | TGTGCCAGCAGCGTACGACAGGTTAATCAGCCCCAGCATTTT
TRBJ1-6 | TRBV25-1 | . | . | CASSEFRGQHSPLHF | TGTGCCAGCAGTGAATTTCGGGGACAACATTCACCCCTCCACTTT
TRBJ1-2 | TRBV6-5 | . | TRBD1 | CASREGQGEGYGYTF | TGTGCCAGCAGAGAGGGACAGGGGGAAGGTTATGGCTACACCTTC
TRBJ1-3 | TRBV28 | . | . | CASSSDSFSGNTIYF | TGTGCCAGCAGTTCAGACAGTTTCTCTGGAAACACCATATATTTT